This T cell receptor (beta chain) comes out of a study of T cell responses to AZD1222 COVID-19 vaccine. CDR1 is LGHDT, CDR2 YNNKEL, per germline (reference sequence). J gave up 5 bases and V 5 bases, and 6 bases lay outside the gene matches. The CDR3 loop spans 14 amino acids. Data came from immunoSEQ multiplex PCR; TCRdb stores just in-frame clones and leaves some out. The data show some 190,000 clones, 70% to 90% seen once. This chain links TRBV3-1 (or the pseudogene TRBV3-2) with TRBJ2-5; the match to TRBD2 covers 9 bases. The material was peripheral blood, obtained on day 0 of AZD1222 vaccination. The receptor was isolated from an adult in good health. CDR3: CASSLRGGRETQYF. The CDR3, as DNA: TGTGCCAGCAGCTTGCGGGGGGGCCGGGAGACCCAGTACTTC.